The 14 T cell receptor beta chains presented below share a single source sample, sequenced in a study of tumor and adjacent non-tumor tissue in lung cancer. Three rounds of nested PCR, following a modified ARM-PCR protocol, produced the TCRbeta library. TCRdb processed the multiplex PCR reads anew with MiXCR; each CDR3 protein has one entry. The data contain tens of thousands of distinct CDR3 sequences, roughly 60% of them seen just once; the ten biggest clones take up around 19%. This sample's RNA came from whole unsorted tissue. More than 3 cm separated this lung sample from the edge of the tumor. Sequenced: distant non-tumor lung tissue. The receptors shown here come from a woman between 40 and 50 years old with non-small cell lung cancer.

The gene calls are TRBV11-2 and TRBJ2-5; D is uncertain. V was shortened by 7 bases and J by 7 bases, with 16 bases between the two germline ends. The length of the CDR3 is 13 residues. In germline, CDR1 is SGHAT, CDR2 FQNNGV. The CDR3 loop is CASNLLGWGTQYF. The CDR3 bases are TGTGCCAGCAACTTGTTAGGCTGGGGGACCCAGTACTTC.

In the case of this clonotype: The junction departs from germline at one end; a sequencing error may be responsible. V is TRBV11-2 and J is TRBJ2-6, with TRBD1 as a possible D gene (5 bases). The CDR3 has 15 residues. Germline CDR1 and CDR2: SGHAT and FQNNGV. The DNA for the CDR3 is TGTGCCAGCAGCGTCCCAGGGTCTGGGGCCAACGTCCCGACTTTC. Protein: CASSVPGSGANVPTF.

With regard to this clonotype: This CDR3 fails to terminate in the conserved phenylalanine or tryptophan, so it likely reflects a read error. Because the CDR3's place on the DNA is in doubt, the DNA is left out and the CDR3 is given as listed by TCRdb. The gene calls are TRBV29-1 and TRBJ2-1; the table's D call of TRBD1 was not tested on the DNA. The length of the CDR3 is 13 amino acids, counting both ends. Germline V CDR1 and CDR2: SQVTM, ANQGSEA. CDR3 region: CSVKRTLHNVQLS.

The chain uses TRBV29-1 and TRBJ2-3; D is ambiguous. The DNA end lines up better with TRBJ1-5; the J call may be wrong. The CDR3 covers 11 residues. CDR1 and CDR2 from the germline V gene are SQVTM and ANQGSEA. The CDR3 sequence is CSGVRADTQHF. The DNA for the CDR3 is TGCAGCGGGGTCCGCGCAGATACGCAGCATTTT.

This clonotype was seen ten or more times. This chain joins TRBV20-1 and TRBJ2-5; 7 positions agree with TRBD1. In germline, CDR1 is DFQATT, CDR2 SNEGSKA (reference sequence). CDR3 length: 15 amino acids. V was clipped by 1 base and J by 6 bases; unmatched bases: 11. The CDR3 here is CSARGPRQGGQTQYF. The CDR3 nucleotides are TGCAGTGCTAGAGGCCCGAGACAGGGTGGGCAGACCCAGTACTTC.

Turning to this clonotype: The final CDR3 position lacks the conserved phenylalanine or tryptophan, pointing to a likely read error. The chain employs TRBV11-2 and TRBJ2-1, with 10 positions matching TRBD2. The V gene's germline CDR1 is SGHAT and CDR2 FQNNGV. The CDR3 sequence is 15 residues long. Unmatched junction bases numbered 14, after V lost 6 bases and J lost 12 bases. The CDR3 DNA sequence: TGTGCCAGCAGTCCCAGCGGGGGGGGCGGATTTGGGCAGTTCTCC. This encodes CASSPSGGGGFGQFS.

This chain links TRBV5-1 with TRBJ2-5, with a weak D call TRBD2 (6 bases). The V end was cut by 0 bases, the J end by 6 bases, with 15 bases between. Germline CDR1 is SGHRS and CDR2 is YFSETQ. This CDR3 has 15 residues. CDR3 DNA sequence: TGCGCCAGCAGCTTGGGTGGGACTGGCATGAAGACCCAGTACTTC. Its translation is CASSLGGTGMKTQYF.

The table lists this clonotype with many counts. This rearrangement joins TRBV6-6 to TRBJ2-4, with a possible D match to TRBD2 (5 bases). There are 16 residues in the CDR3. V dropped 6 bases and J dropped 0 bases, with 15 bases sitting between them. CDR1 MNHNY and CDR2 SVGAGI come from the germline V gene (reference sequence). CDR3 protein: CASSTGSGLAKNIQYF. The CDR3 DNA follows: TGTGCCAGCAGCACGGGGAGTGGGCTAGCCAAAAACATTCAGTACTTC.

This clonotype was recorded at least ten times. The chain carries TRBV12-3 or TRBV12-4 and TRBJ2-3; the D call may be TRBD1 or TRBD2 (6 bases each). Trimming pared 3 bases from V and 2 bases from J, leaving 15 bases between. CDR3 size: 16 residues. The CDR3 DNA follows: TGTGCCAGCAGTTTCGGCAGGACGGGGGCCACAGATACGCAGTATTTT. Translation: CASSFGRTGATDTQYF.

Comment on this clonotype: The final CDR3 position lacks the conserved phenylalanine or tryptophan, pointing to a likely read error. The CDR3 DNA sequence: TGCAGTGCCGTCGATTTAGAGGGTGGCTACAATGAGCAGTTCTTA. Its translation is CSAVDLEGGYNEQFL. The V and J genes are TRBV20-1 and TRBJ2-1, with D possibly matching TRBD2 (5 bases). V lost 6 bases and J 3 bases, leaving 18 bases between the germline ends. Germline values: CDR1 DFQATT, CDR2 SNEGSKA (reference sequence). The CDR3 is 15 amino acids.

This clonotype was counted at least ten times. The chain carries TRBV5-5 and TRBJ1-6; D remains unclear. This CDR3 has 14 amino acids. CDR1 and CDR2 (germline): SGHKS, YYEKEE (reference sequence). V was pared by 2 bases and J by 5 bases, with 8 bases between. The CDR3 sequence: CASSFSGDNSPLHF. CDR3 DNA sequence: TGTGCCAGCAGCTTTTCAGGTGATAATTCACCCCTCCACTTT. The whole variable domain, remainder taken from reference TRBV5-5 and TRBJ1-6, is DAGVTQSPTHLIKTRGQQVTLRCSPISGHKSVSWYQQVLGQGPQFIFQYYEKEERGRGNFPDRFSARQFPNYSSELNVNALLLGDSALYLCASSFSGDNSPLHFGNGTRLTVT.

Of note for this clonotype: At one of its ends the junction is not consistent with the germline gene, which may arise from a read error. The V and J genes are TRBV7-9 and TRBJ2-3; TRBD1 agrees at 7 bases. Looked up from germline, CDR1 is SEHNR and CDR2 is FQNEAQ (reference sequence). CDR3 length equals 16 residues. The CDR3 protein is CVSSGPGQRSTDTQYF. CDR3 nucleotide sequence: TGTGTCAGCAGCGGTCCGGGACAGCGAAGCACAGATACGCAATATTTT.

About this clonotype: The junction differs from germline at one of its ends, possibly a read error. The chain carries TRBV11-2 and TRBJ1-5; 9 positions agree with TRBD1. Germline values: CDR1 SGHAT, CDR2 FQNNGV. The CDR3 totals 15 residues. The CDR3 nucleotides are TGTGCCAGCAGCGAAGGGACAGGGTTATATCAGACCCAGGATTTT. The encoded protein is CASSEGTGLYQTQDF.

This clonotype was counted ten times or more. The rearrangement joins TRBV6-1 to TRBJ1-3; the match to TRBD1 covers 7 bases. The J segment lost 4 bases and the V segment lost 8 bases, leaving 11 bases of the junction unmatched. The CDR3 is made up of 15 amino acids. The germline V gene encodes CDR1 MNHNS and CDR2 SASEGT. CDR3 DNA sequence: TGTGCCAGCGTAAGACAGGGATGGACGGGAAACACCATATATTTT. This translates into CASVRQGWTGNTIYF.